This entry lists 27 T cell receptor beta chains sequenced from one sample in a study of cytomegalovirus exposure and HLA in healthy donors. A multiplex PCR was run with 60 Vbeta primers and 13 Jbeta primers. The repertoire was sequenced with immunoSEQ multiplex PCR; TCRdb's copy has only in-frame clones and lacks some. The sample has 150,000 to 170,000 clones, 70% to 80% seen once; the top ten hold approximately 8%. Sequencing was carried out using PBMCs. Receptors originate from a man aged 25-45 years in good health and CMV-seropositive.

This CDR3 is CASSSGLAGGTDTQYF. CDR3 DNA sequence: TGCGCCAGCAGCTCAGGACTAGCGGGGGGCACAGATACGCAGTATTTT. The chain combines TRBV5-1 with TRBJ2-3; TRBD2 matches at 13 bases. Trimming at V came to 3 bases and at J to 1 base, leaving 2 bases not matched to a gene. CDR3 length: 16 residues. Germline CDR1 SGHRS, CDR2 YFSETQ.

In this sample, this clone turned up once. This chain joins TRBV5-1 and TRBJ2-3; TRBD2 agrees at 7 bases. This CDR3 is built from 14 residues. Germline V CDR1 and CDR2: SGHRS, YFSETQ. V was pared by 4 bases and J by 0 bases, with 2 bases of the junction left unmatched. The CDR3 nucleotides read TGCGCCAGCAGCCGCGGGGGAAGCACAGATACGCAGTATTTT. Translation gives CASSRGGSTDTQYF.

The table lists this clone with a few counts. This rearrangement joins TRBV5-5 to TRBJ1-1; a possible D gene is TRBD1 (5 bases). Germline CDR1 SGHKS, CDR2 YYEKEE (reference sequence). The V gene lost 0 bases and the J gene lost 2 bases, with 8 bases spanning the gap. The CDR3 is 14 residues long. For the CDR3, the DNA is TGTGCCAGCAGCTTGGAACAGGCCAACACTGAAGCTTTCTTT. It yields the protein CASSLEQANTEAFF.

The V gene is TRBV29-1, the J gene TRBJ1-6; 8 nucleotides line up with TRBD1. The length of the CDR3 is 17 residues. Germline lookup yields CDR1 SQVTM and CDR2 ANQGSEA. The ends lost 5 bases at V and 7 bases at J; junction bases unmatched: 16. The CDR3 here is CSVRLQGVGGGNSPLHF. Written as DNA, the CDR3 is TGCAGCGTTCGGCTACAGGGGGTAGGCGGGGGCAATTCACCCCTCCACTTT.

The rearrangement uses TRBV12-5 and TRBJ1-3, with 7 bases matching TRBD1. The CDR3 totals 14 residues. Unmatched junction bases numbered 2, after V lost 2 bases and J lost 4 bases. The germline V gene has CDR1 LGHNT and CDR2 FRNRAP. The CDR3 here is CASGLRQGGNTIYF. CDR3 DNA sequence: TGTGCTAGTGGTTTGAGACAGGGAGGAAACACCATATATTTT.

This clone was seen more than once but under ten times. The V and J genes are TRBV5-6 and TRBJ1-1, with 7 bases that match TRBD1. With V trimmed by 3 bases and J by 1 base, 6 bases remained unmatched. The CDR3 contains 15 residues. The V gene's germline CDR1 is SGHDT and CDR2 YYEEEE. Here the CDR3 reads CASSWVDRANTEAFF. The CDR3 bases are TGTGCCAGCAGCTGGGTCGACAGGGCGAACACTGAAGCTTTCTTT.

V and J are TRBV11-2 and TRBJ1-6; no clear D. From germline, CDR1 is SGHAT and CDR2 FQNNGV. The CDR3 spans 14 residues. Deletions cut 5 bases from V and 10 bases from J, with 15 bases between. The CDR3: CASSLAVGGSPLHF. The CDR3 region has the DNA TGTGCCAGCAGCCTTGCCGTCGGAGGGTCACCCCTCCACTTT.

This clone showed up just a few times. The rearrangement joins TRBV30 to TRBJ1-2; D is unclear. The CDR3 is made up of 11 amino acids. Looked up from germline, CDR1 is GTSNPN and CDR2 is SVGIG (reference sequence). Trimming took 8 bases from V and 0 from J, leaving 7 bases between them. DNA for the CDR3: TGTGCCGAGAACGCTAACTATGGCTACACCTTC. Its protein is CAENANYGYTF.

The chain carries TRBV2 and TRBJ2-7; D is unclear. The CDR3 length is 11 residues. V shed 4 bases and J shed 3 bases, with 4 bases lying between them. CDR1 and CDR2 from the germline V gene are SNHLY and FYNNEI. CDR3 coding DNA: TGTGCCAGCAGTGTTCGCTACGAGCAGTACTTC. It encodes CASSVRYEQYF.

This clone was counted a few times. V and J are TRBV5-4 and TRBJ2-3, with 11 bases aligning to TRBD2. The CDR3 length is 16 residues. Germline-derived CDR1 and CDR2 are SGHNT and YYREEE (reference sequence). V lost 2 bases, J lost 1 base, and 3 bases stayed unmatched. Here the CDR3 reads CASSFPLAGGTDTQYF. CDR3 DNA: TGTGCCAGCAGCTTTCCACTAGCGGGGGGCACAGATACGCAGTATTTT.

This chain connects TRBV6-5 to TRBJ1-1; 7 bases align to TRBD1. The V segment lost 6 bases and the J segment 0 bases; nucleotides outside the gene matches: 4. The CDR3 sequence is 14 residues long. Germline V gene sequence: CDR1 MNHEY, CDR2 SVGAGI. The CDR3 loop is CASRAGQVNTEAFF. CDR3 nucleotides: TGTGCCAGCAGAGCCGGACAGGTGAACACTGAAGCTTTCTTT.

V usage is TRBV10-3 and J usage is TRBJ2-1; no clear D gene. Trimming took 6 bases from V and 1 from J, leaving 10 bases between them. Looked up from germline, CDR1 is ENHRY and CDR2 is SYGVKD. The CDR3 has 14 residues. The CDR3 DNA reads as TGTGCCATCAGGAGAGAAAAGTCCTACAATGAGCAGTTCTTC. Translated: CAIRREKSYNEQFF.

The chain links TRBV11-2 to TRBJ2-7; 7 positions match TRBD1. V lost 1 base, J lost 0 bases, and 6 bases stayed unmatched. The germline gives CDR1 SGHAT, CDR2 FQNNGV. The CDR3 extends over 16 amino acids. In nucleotides, the CDR3 is TGTGCCAGCAGCTTAGCTCGACAGGGAAGCTCCTACGAGCAGTACTTC. Protein sequence: CASSLARQGSSYEQYF.

The chain recombines TRBV5-4 with TRBJ2-1; TRBD1 might be the D (6 bases). V lost 0 bases to trimming and J lost 4 bases, with 11 bases between them. The CDR3 runs to 15 residues. Germline V gene lookup returns CDR1 SGHNT and CDR2 YYREEE (reference sequence). The CDR3 sequence: CASSLVGASYNEQFF. CDR3 DNA: TGTGCCAGCAGCTTGGTGGGGGCCTCATACAATGAGCAGTTCTTC.

The chain recombines TRBV12-5 with TRBJ1-6; the D gene is possibly TRBD1 (6 bases). The CDR3 loop spans 15 amino acids. V lost 1 base and J 6 bases, leaving 10 bases between the germline ends. From germline, CDR1 is LGHNT and CDR2 FRNRAP. The CDR3 region has the DNA TGTGCTAGTGGTTTGGCGACGACAGGTAATTCACCCCTCCACTTT. Translation gives CASGLATTGNSPLHF.

V usage is TRBV7-9 and J usage is TRBJ1-5, with D hard to call. Per germline, CDR1 SEHNR and CDR2 FQNEAQ (reference sequence). There are 14 residues in the CDR3. V was clipped by 5 bases and J by 5 bases, with 13 bases between them. CDR3 DNA sequence: TGTGCCAGCAGCCCTCCGGGGTTCGATCAGCCCCAGCATTTT. Its translation: CASSPPGFDQPQHF.

The rearrangement joins TRBV11-3 to TRBJ1-3; 8 nucleotides agree with TRBD1. CDR3 size: 15 residues. The germline gives CDR1 SGHNT, CDR2 YENEEA. J was trimmed by 2 bases and V by 5 bases; bases with no gene match: 5. The chain's CDR3 is CASSLQGGTGNTIYF. The DNA of the CDR3 is TGTGCCAGCAGCCTACAGGGGGGCACTGGAAACACCATATATTTT.

The V and J genes are TRBV11-2 and TRBJ1-1; D is possibly TRBD1 (6 bases). The CDR3 is made up of 16 amino acids. Germline V CDR1 and CDR2: SGHAT, FQNNGV. Trimming removed 3 bases from V and 11 bases from J, with 25 bases in between. CDR3 protein: CASSLDSMGHLNRAFF. The CDR3 DNA is TGTGCCAGCAGCTTGGACTCTATGGGACACCTAAATCGGGCTTTCTTT.

The gene calls are TRBV7-3 and TRBJ2-2; D is unclear. The CDR3 loop spans 13 amino acids. The V and J ends lost 5 bases and 0 bases respectively, with 4 bases between them. Germline CDR1 SGHTA, CDR2 FQGTGA. The CDR3 region is CASSPANTGELFF. The CDR3 bases are TGTGCCAGCAGCCCCGCGAACACCGGGGAGCTGTTTTTT. The whole variable domain, remainder taken from reference TRBV7-3 and TRBJ2-2, is GAGVSQTPSNKVTEKGKYVELRCDPISGHTALYWYRQSLGQGPEFLIYFQGTGAADDSGLPNDRFFAVRPEGSVSTLKIQRTERGDSAVYLCASSPANTGELFFGEGSRLTVL.

CDR3 bases: TGCGCCAGCACGCCCGGACAGATTTCTAACTATGGCTACACCTTC. It specifies CASTPGQISNYGYTF. The genes are TRBV5-1 and TRBJ1-2; TRBD1 is a possible D gene (6 bases). The CDR3 has 15 residues. Between the trimmed V and J ends, which lost 6 bases and 0 bases, there was a span of 15 bases. The germline gives CDR1 SGHRS, CDR2 YFSETQ.

This clone was observed a few times. V gene TRBV15 combines with J gene TRBJ1-1; D call uncertain. V was shortened by 0 bases and J by 5 bases, with 7 bases between the two germline ends. Germline V gene sequence: CDR1 LNHNV, CDR2 YYDKDF (reference sequence). The CDR3 sequence is 13 residues long. This chain's CDR3 is CATSRDRLTEAFF. In DNA, the CDR3 is TGTGCCACCAGCAGAGACAGGTTAACTGAAGCTTTCTTT. The full variable domain, in which reference TRBV15 and TRBJ1-1 provide the parts outside the CDR3, is DAMVIQNPRYQVTQFGKPVTLSCSQTLNHNVMYWYQQKSSQAPKLLFHYYDKDFNNEADTPDNFQSRRPNTSFCFLDIRSPGLGDTAMYLCATSRDRLTEAFFGQGTRLTVV.

This chain connects TRBV6-1 to TRBJ1-3; D may be TRBD1 (5 bases). CDR1 and CDR2 (germline): MNHNS, SASEGT. The CDR3 is 14 residues long. Between the trimmed V and J ends, which lost 6 bases and 0 bases, there was a span of 9 bases. The CDR3 DNA follows: TGTGCCAGCAGATCGGACAACTCTGGAAACACCATATATTTT. The encoded protein is CASRSDNSGNTIYF.

The V and J genes are TRBV29-1 and TRBJ1-1, with a possible D match to TRBD1 (5 bases). V lost 1 base and J 0 bases, leaving 9 bases between the germline ends. Germline V lookup: CDR1 SQVTM, CDR2 ANQGSEA. This CDR3 is built from 14 residues. CDR3 sequence (DNA): TGCAGCGTTGAAGTAAGACAGCTGAACACTGAAGCTTTCTTT. Translation gives CSVEVRQLNTEAFF. Complete variable domain (other parts from reference TRBV29-1 and TRBJ1-1): SAVISQKPSRDICQRGTSLTIQCQVDSQVTMMFWYRQQPGQSLTLIATANQGSEATYESGFVIDKFPISRPNLTFSTLTVSNMSPEDSSIYLCSVEVRQLNTEAFFGQGTRLTVV.

The chain is built from TRBV6-6 and TRBJ2-5; 9 nucleotides line up with TRBD1. The DNA end favors TRBJ2-7, so the J call may be wrong. Germline CDR1 is MNHNY and CDR2 is SVGAGI (reference sequence). The CDR3 runs 13 residues. The CDR3 reads CASSSRQGGEQYF. Here the CDR3 DNA reads TGTGCCAGCAGTTCAAGACAGGGGGGCGAGCAGTACTTC.

The chain links TRBV18 to TRBJ2-2; tentative D call: TRBD1 (5 bases). This CDR3 region has 14 residues. Trimming left V 0 bases short and J 4 bases short, with 6 bases between. CDR1 KGHSH and CDR2 LQKENI come from the germline V gene. This CDR3 is CASSPPTVTGELFF. CDR3 in DNA: TGTGCCAGCTCACCACCGACAGTCACCGGGGAGCTGTTTTTT.

The chain recombines TRBV25-1 with TRBJ2-5, with 8 positions matching TRBD1. This CDR3 has 13 amino acids. Germline-derived CDR1 and CDR2 are MGHDK and SYGVNS. The V and J ends lost 1 base and 5 bases, in that order; junction bases with no gene match: 0. The CDR3: CASSEWTGETQYF. CDR3 in DNA: TGTGCCAGCAGTGAATGGACAGGGGAGACCCAGTACTTC. Filled out from reference TRBV25-1 and TRBJ2-5, the complete variable domain reads EADIYQTPRYLVIGTGKKITLECSQTMGHDKMYWYQQDPGMELHLIHYSYGVNSTEKGDLSSESTVSRIRTEHFPLTLESARPSHTSQYLCASSEWTGETQYFGPGTRLLVL.

The gene calls are TRBV13 and TRBJ2-7, with 7 bases lining up with TRBD2. Germline CDR1 is PRHDT and CDR2 is FYEKMQ (reference sequence). The CDR3 runs to 16 residues. Germline trimming cut 2 bases from V and 4 bases from J; bases unmatched to any gene: 11. CDR3 loop: CASSLRGEGRDYEQYF. The CDR3 DNA is TGTGCCAGCAGCTTAAGGGGTGAAGGGAGGGATTACGAGCAGTACTTC.